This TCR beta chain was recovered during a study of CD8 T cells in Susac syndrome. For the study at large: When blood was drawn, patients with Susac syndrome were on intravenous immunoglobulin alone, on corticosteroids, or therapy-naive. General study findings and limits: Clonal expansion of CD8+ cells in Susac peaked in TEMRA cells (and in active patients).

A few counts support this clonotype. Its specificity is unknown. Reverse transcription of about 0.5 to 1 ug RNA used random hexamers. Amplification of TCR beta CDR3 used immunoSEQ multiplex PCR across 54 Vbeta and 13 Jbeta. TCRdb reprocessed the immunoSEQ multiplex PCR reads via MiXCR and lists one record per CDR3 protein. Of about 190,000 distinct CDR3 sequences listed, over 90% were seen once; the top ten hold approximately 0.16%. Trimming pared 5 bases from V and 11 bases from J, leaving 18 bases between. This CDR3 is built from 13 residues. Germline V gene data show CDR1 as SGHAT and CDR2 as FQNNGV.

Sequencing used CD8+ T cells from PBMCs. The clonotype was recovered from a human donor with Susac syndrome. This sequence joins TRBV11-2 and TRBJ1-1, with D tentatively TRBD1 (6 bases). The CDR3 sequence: CASSVLQGNGAFF. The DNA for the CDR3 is TGTGCCAGCAGCGTCCTACAGGGTAACGGGGCTTTCTTT. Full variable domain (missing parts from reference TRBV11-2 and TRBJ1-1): EAGVAQSPRYKIIEKRQSVAFWCNPISGHATLYWYQQILGQGPKLLIQFQNNGVVDDSQLPKDRFSAERLKGVDSTLKIQPAKLEDSAVYLCASSVLQGNGAFFGQGTRLTVV.